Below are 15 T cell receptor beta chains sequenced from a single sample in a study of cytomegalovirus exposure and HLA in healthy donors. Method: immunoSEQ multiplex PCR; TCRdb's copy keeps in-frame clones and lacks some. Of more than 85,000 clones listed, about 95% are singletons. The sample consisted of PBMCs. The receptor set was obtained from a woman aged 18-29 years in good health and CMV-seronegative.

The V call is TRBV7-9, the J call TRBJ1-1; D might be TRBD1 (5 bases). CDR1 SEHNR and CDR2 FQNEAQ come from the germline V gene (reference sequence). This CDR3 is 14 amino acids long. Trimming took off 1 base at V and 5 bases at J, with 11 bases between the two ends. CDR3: CASSLEGGTTEAFF. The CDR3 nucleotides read TGTGCCAGCAGCTTAGAAGGAGGGACTACTGAAGCTTTCTTT.

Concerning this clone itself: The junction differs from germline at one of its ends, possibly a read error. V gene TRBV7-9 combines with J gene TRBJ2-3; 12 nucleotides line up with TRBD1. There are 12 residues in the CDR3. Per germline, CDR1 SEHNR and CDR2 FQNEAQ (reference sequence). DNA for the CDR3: TGTGCCAGCAGCTTGGAGCGGGACAGGGGGCATTTT. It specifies CASSLERDRGHF.

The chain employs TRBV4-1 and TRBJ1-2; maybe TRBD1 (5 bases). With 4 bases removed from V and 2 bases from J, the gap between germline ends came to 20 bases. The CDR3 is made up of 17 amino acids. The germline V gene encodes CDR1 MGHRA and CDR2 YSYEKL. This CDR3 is CASSLRSSDSPNYGYTF. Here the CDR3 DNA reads TGCGCCAGCAGCCTTCGGAGCAGCGACAGCCCAAACTATGGCTACACCTTC.

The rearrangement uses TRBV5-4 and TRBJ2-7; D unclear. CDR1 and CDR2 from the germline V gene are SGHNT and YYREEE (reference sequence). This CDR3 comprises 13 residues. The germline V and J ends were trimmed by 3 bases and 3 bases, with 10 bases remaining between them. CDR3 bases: TGTGCCAGCAGCTGGGCCACCAGCTACGAGCAGTACTTC. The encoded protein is CASSWATSYEQYF.

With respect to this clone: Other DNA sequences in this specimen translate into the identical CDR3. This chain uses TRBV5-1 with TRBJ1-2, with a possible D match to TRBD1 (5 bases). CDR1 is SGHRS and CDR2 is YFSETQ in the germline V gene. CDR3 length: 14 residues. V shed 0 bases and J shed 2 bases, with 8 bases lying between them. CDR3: CASSLERGNYGYTF. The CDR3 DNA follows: TGCGCCAGCAGCTTGGAACGGGGGAACTATGGCTACACCTTC.

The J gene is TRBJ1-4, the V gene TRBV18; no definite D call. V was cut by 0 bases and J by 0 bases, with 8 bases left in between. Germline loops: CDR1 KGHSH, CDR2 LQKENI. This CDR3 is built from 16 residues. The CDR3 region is CASSPPATTTNEKLFF. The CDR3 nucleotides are TGTGCCAGCTCACCACCCGCCACAACAACTAATGAAAAACTGTTTTTT. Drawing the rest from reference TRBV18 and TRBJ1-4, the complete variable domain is NAGVMQNPRHLVRRRGQEARLRCSPMKGHSHVYWYRQLPEEGLKFMVYLQKENIIDESGMPKERFSAEFPKEGPSILRIQQVVRGDSAAYFCASSPPATTTNEKLFFGSGTQLSVL.

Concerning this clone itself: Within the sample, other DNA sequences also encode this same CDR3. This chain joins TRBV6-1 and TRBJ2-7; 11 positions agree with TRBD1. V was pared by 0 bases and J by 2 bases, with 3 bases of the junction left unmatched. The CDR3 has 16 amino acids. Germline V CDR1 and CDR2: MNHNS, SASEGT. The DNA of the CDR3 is TGTGCCAGCAGTGAAGCTGGGGGACAGGGGGCCTACGAGCAGTACTTC. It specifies CASSEAGGQGAYEQYF.

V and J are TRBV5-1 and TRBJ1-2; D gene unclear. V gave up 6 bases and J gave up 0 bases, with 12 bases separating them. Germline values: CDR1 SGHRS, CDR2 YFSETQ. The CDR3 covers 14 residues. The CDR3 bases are TGCGCCAGCACCGCAGTTGGCACTAACTATGGCTACACCTTC. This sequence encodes CASTAVGTNYGYTF.

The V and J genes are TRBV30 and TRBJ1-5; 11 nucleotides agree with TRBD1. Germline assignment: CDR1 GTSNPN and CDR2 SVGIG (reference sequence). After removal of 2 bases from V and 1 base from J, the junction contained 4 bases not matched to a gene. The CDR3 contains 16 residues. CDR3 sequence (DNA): TGTGCCTGGAGTTATGGACAGGGGGCGAGCAATCAGCCCCAGCATTTT. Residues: CAWSYGQGASNQPQHF.

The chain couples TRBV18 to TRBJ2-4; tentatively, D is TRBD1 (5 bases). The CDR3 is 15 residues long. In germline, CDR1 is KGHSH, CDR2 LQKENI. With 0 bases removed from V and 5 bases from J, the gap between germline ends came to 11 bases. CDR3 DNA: TGTGCCAGCTCACCACCGCTCTCGACAGAAAACATTCAGTACTTC. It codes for CASSPPLSTENIQYF.

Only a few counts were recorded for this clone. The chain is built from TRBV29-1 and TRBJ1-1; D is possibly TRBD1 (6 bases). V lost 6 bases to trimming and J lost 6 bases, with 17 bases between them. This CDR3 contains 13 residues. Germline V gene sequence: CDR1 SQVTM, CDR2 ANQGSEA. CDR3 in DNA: TGCAGCGTCGTCGGGGGGGGCCCGTCTGAAGCTTTCTTT. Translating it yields CSVVGGGPSEAFF.

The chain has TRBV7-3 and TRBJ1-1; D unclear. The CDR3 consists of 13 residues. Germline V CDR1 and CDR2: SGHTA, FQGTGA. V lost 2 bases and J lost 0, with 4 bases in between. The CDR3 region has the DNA TGTGCCAGCAGCTTACAAATGAACACTGAAGCTTTCTTT. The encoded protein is CASSLQMNTEAFF.

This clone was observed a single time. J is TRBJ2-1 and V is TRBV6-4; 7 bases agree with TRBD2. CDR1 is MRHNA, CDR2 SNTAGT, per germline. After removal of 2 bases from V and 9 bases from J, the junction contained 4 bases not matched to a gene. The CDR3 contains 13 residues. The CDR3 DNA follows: TGTGCCAGCAGTGACGCAGGGACTACTGAGCAGTTCTTC. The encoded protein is CASSDAGTTEQFF.

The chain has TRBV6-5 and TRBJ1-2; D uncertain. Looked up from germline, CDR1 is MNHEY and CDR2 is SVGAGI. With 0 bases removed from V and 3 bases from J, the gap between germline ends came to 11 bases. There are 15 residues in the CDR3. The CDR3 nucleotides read TGTGCCAGCAGTTACTCGGGCAGGTTTGACTATGGCTACACCTTC. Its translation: CASSYSGRFDYGYTF.

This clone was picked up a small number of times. In DNA form, the CDR3 reads TGTGCCAGCAGTTACTCGAGGGGGTACTGGGAGACCCAGTACTTC. Amino acid sequence: CASSYSRGYWETQYF. The chain employs TRBV6-5 and TRBJ2-5; a weak D match, TRBD1 (6 bases). V was clipped by 0 bases and J by 5 bases, with 13 bases between them. The length of the CDR3 is 15 residues. CDR1 MNHEY and CDR2 SVGAGI come from the germline V gene.